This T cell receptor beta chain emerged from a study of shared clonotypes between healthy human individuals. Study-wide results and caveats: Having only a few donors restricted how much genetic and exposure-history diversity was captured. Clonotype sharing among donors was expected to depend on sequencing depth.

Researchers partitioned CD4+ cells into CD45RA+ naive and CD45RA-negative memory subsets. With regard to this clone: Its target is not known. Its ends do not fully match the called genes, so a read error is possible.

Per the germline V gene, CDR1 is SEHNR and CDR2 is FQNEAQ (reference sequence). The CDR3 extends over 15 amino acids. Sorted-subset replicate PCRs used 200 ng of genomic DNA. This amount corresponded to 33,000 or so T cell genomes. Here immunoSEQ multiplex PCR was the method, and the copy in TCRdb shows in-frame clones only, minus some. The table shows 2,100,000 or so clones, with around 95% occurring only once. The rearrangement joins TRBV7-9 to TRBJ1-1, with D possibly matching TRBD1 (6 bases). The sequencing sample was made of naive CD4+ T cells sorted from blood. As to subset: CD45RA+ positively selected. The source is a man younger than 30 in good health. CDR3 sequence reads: CASSSYRDMKTEAFF. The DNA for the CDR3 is TGTGCCAGCAGCTCATACCGGGACATGAAGACTGAAGCTTTCTTT. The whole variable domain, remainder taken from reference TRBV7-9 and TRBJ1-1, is DTGVSQNPRHKITKRGQNVTFRCDPISEHNRLYWYRQTLGQGPEFLTYFQNEAQLEKSRLLSDRFSAERPKGSFSTLEIQRTEQGDSAMYLCASSSYRDMKTEAFFGQGTRLTVV.